The TCR beta chain under discussion was sequenced for a study of OX40 agonist ivuxolimab in advanced cancers. Clones were sequenced by immunoSEQ multiplex PCR, and TCRdb holds only the in-frame ones, with some missing. The sample yields about 60,000 clones, roughly nine tenths seen once. The CDR3 sequence is 13 residues long. With V trimmed by 3 bases and J by 2 bases, 0 bases remained unmatched. Per germline, CDR1 KGHSH and CDR2 LQKENI. The specimen comprised CD4+ or CD8+ T cells sorted from blood, sampled in a trial of the OX40 agonist ivuxolimab. The clonotype comes from an adult with an advanced solid tumor such as melanoma, head and neck, liver or kidney cancer. This chain connects TRBV18 to TRBJ1-2; 7 bases line up with TRBD1. The CDR3 nucleotides are TGTGCCAGCTCACCGACAGGGAACTATGGCTACACCTTC. Encoded protein: CASSPTGNYGYTF.